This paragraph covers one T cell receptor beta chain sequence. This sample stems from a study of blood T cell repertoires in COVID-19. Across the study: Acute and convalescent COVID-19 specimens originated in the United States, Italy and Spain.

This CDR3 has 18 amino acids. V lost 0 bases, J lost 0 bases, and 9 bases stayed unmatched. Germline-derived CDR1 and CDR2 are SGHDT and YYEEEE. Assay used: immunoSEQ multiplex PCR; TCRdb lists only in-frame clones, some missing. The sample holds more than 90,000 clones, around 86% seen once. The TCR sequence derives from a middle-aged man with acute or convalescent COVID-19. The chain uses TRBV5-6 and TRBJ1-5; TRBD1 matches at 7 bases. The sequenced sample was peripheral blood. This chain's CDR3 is CASSLGPGQSYSNQPQHF. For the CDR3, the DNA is TGTGCCAGCAGCTTGGGCCCGGGACAGAGTTATAGCAATCAGCCCCAGCATTTT. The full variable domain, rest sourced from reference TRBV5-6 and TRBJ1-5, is DAGVTQSPTHLIKTRGQQVTLRCSPKSGHDTVSWYQQALGQGPQFIFQYYEEEERQRGNFPDRFSGHQFPNYSSELNVNALLLGDSALYLCASSLGPGQSYSNQPQHFGDGTRLSIL.